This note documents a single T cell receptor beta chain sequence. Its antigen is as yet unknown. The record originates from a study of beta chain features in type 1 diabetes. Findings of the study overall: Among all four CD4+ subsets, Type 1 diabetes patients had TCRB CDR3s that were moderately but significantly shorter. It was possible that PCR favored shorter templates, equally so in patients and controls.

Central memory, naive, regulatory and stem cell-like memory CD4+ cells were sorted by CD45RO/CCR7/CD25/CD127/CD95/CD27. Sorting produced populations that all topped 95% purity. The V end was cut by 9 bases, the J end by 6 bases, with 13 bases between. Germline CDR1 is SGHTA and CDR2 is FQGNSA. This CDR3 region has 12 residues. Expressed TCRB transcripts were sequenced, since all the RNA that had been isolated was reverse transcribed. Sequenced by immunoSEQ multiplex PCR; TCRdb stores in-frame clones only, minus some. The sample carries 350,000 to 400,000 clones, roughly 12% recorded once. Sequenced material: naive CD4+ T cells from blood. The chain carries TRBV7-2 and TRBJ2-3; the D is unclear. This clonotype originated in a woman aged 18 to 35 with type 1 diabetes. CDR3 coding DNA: TGTGCCAGTACCCCAAACGGGGATACGCAGTATTTT. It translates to CASTPNGDTQYF.